Listed below are T cell receptor beta chains from one sample, sequenced in a study of cytomegalovirus exposure and HLA in healthy donors. The assay was immunoSEQ multiplex PCR, and TCRdb's table has in-frame clones only and misses some. This sample's table has 100,000 to 150,000 clones. The sequencing input was PBMCs. The receptors derive from a woman aged 40 to 50 in good health and CMV-seropositive. CDR3s include the opening cysteine and the closing phenylalanine or tryptophan. The D gene is left open where the match is weak.

v_call: TRBV11-1
j_call: TRBJ2-7
d_call: TRBD2
cdr3_aa: CASSEGGDSTAEQYF
cdr3_nt: TGTGCCAGCAGCGAGGGAGGGGACTCTACAGCCGAGCAGTACTTC

v_call: TRBV6-1
j_call: TRBJ2-3
d_call: TRBD1
cdr3_aa: CASSRWTGSTDTQYF
cdr3_nt: TGTGCCAGCAGTAGATGGACAGGGAGCACAGATACGCAGTATTTT

v_call: TRBV5-1
j_call: TRBJ2-1
d_call: -
cdr3_aa: CASSLAGFTYNEQFF
cdr3_nt: TGCGCCAGCAGCTTGGCCGGGTTCACCTACAATGAGCAGTTCTTC

v_call: TRBV27
j_call: TRBJ2-7
d_call: TRBD2
cdr3_aa: CASRTSGGSYEQYF
cdr3_nt: TGTGCCAGCAGGACTAGCGGGGGATCCTACGAGCAGTACTTC

v_call: TRBV6-1
j_call: TRBJ2-7
d_call: -
cdr3_aa: CASSRVENEQYF
cdr3_nt: TGTGCCAGCAGTAGAGTTGAGAACGAGCAGTACTTC

v_call: TRBV7-9
j_call: TRBJ2-5
d_call: -
cdr3_aa: CASSLVVAGKTQYF
cdr3_nt: TGTGCCAGCAGCTTAGTGGTGGCAGGGAAGACCCAGTACTTC

v_call: TRBV28
j_call: TRBJ2-1
d_call: -
cdr3_aa: CASSQIPGYNEQFF
cdr3_nt: TGTGCCAGCAGTCAAATCCCGGGCTACAATGAGCAGTTCTTC

v_call: TRBV19
j_call: TRBJ1-2
d_call: -
cdr3_aa: CASSILGNYGYTF
cdr3_nt: TGTGCCAGTAGTATCCTCGGTAACTATGGCTACACCTTC

v_call: TRBV5-4
j_call: TRBJ2-1
d_call: TRBD2
cdr3_aa: CASSLAEGLAREQFF
cdr3_nt: TGTGCCAGCAGCTTGGCCGAGGGACTAGCTCGAGAGCAGTTCTTC

v_call: TRBV28
j_call: TRBJ2-4
d_call: TRBD2
cdr3_aa: CASWGGLAKNIQYF
cdr3_nt: TGTGCCAGCTGGGGGGGTCTAGCCAAAAACATTCAGTACTTC

v_call: TRBV14
j_call: TRBJ1-2
d_call: -
cdr3_aa: CASSFPGNLYGYTF
cdr3_nt: TGTGCCAGCAGCTTTCCGGGAAACCTTTATGGCTACACCTTC

v_call: TRBV19
j_call: TRBJ1-3
d_call: -
cdr3_aa: CASSIPAQGTSGNTIYF
cdr3_nt: TGTGCCAGTAGTATTCCGGCCCAGGGAACCTCTGGAAACACCATATATTTT

v_call: TRBV7-3
j_call: TRBJ1-2
d_call: TRBD1
cdr3_aa: CASSWTGGDYGYTF
cdr3_nt: TGTGCCAGCAGCTGGACAGGGGGCGACTATGGCTACACCTTC

v_call: TRBV19
j_call: TRBJ1-2
d_call: TRBD1
cdr3_aa: CASREQGAHGYTF
cdr3_nt: TGTGCCAGTAGGGAGCAGGGGGCTCATGGCTACACCTTC

v_call: TRBV5-1
j_call: TRBJ2-1
d_call: TRBD2
cdr3_aa: CASSYGTGTSSHNEQFF
cdr3_nt: TGCGCCAGCAGCTACGGCACCGGGACTAGCTCCCACAATGAGCAGTTCTTC

v_call: TRBV4-1
j_call: TRBJ2-5
d_call: -
cdr3_aa: CASSQERSEPETQYF
cdr3_nt: TGCGCCAGCAGCCAAGAGAGGAGCGAACCGGAGACCCAGTACTTC

v_call: TRBV7-8
j_call: TRBJ2-7
d_call: -
cdr3_aa: CASSLGVTGPYEQYF
cdr3_nt: TGTGCCAGCAGCTTAGGGGTGACAGGTCCCTACGAGCAGTACTTC

v_call: TRBV20-1
j_call: TRBJ1-2
d_call: TRBD1
cdr3_aa: CSARQGSGYTF
cdr3_nt: TGCAGTGCCAGACAGGGGAGCGGCTACACCTTC

v_call: TRBV30
j_call: TRBJ1-2
d_call: TRBD1
cdr3_aa: CAWSLGQGDYGYTF
cdr3_nt: TGTGCCTGGAGTTTGGGACAGGGAGACTATGGCTACACCTTC

v_call: TRBV5-3
j_call: TRBJ1-2
d_call: -
cdr3_aa: CARSGPVRYTF
cdr3_nt: TGTGCCAGAAGCGGTCCGGTACGCTACACCTTC

v_call: TRBV7-8
j_call: TRBJ1-1
d_call: -
cdr3_aa: CASSSRQYTEAFF
cdr3_nt: TGTGCCAGCAGCTCCCGACAGTACACTGAAGCTTTCTTT

v_call: TRBV9
j_call: TRBJ2-1
d_call: -
cdr3_aa: CASSVEWDTSSYNEQFF
cdr3_nt: TGTGCCAGCAGCGTAGAGTGGGACACGAGCTCCTACAATGAGCAGTTCTTC

v_call: TRBV28
j_call: TRBJ2-1
d_call: TRBD2
cdr3_aa: CASSTEREDSYNEQFF
cdr3_nt: TGTGCCAGCAGTACAGAGCGGGAGGACTCCTACAATGAGCAGTTCTTC

v_call: TRBV18
j_call: TRBJ1-5
d_call: -
cdr3_aa: CASSITGSNQPQHF
cdr3_nt: TGTGCCAGCTCAATCACAGGGTCTAATCAGCCCCAGCATTTT

v_call: TRBV6-5
j_call: TRBJ1-2
d_call: TRBD1
cdr3_aa: CASSRQGAEGYTF
cdr3_nt: TGTGCCAGCAGCCGACAGGGGGCTGAGGGCTACACCTTC

v_call: TRBV5-1
j_call: TRBJ2-2
d_call: -
cdr3_aa: CASSLPEGNTGELFF
cdr3_nt: TGCGCCAGCAGCCTCCCCGAGGGGAACACCGGGGAGCTGTTTTTT

v_call: TRBV7-3
j_call: TRBJ2-7
d_call: -
cdr3_aa: CASSRASDSYEQYF
cdr3_nt: TGTGCCAGCAGCCGGGCTAGCGACTCCTACGAGCAGTACTTC

v_call: TRBV5-1
j_call: TRBJ2-1
d_call: -
cdr3_aa: CASATSRIGNEQFF
cdr3_nt: TGCGCCAGCGCGACTAGTCGGATCGGCAATGAGCAGTTCTTC

v_call: TRBV15
j_call: TRBJ2-3
d_call: TRBD2
cdr3_aa: CATSRGAGDRDTQYF
cdr3_nt: TGTGCCACCAGCAGAGGGGCGGGAGATCGAGATACGCAGTATTTT

v_call: TRBV2
j_call: TRBJ2-7
d_call: TRBD2
cdr3_aa: CASSEASGRYSYEQYF
cdr3_nt: TGTGCCAGCAGTGAAGCTAGCGGGAGATACTCCTACGAGCAGTACTTC

v_call: TRBV4-2
j_call: TRBJ1-4
d_call: TRBD1
cdr3_aa: CASSHFRDRDEKLFF
cdr3_nt: TGTGCCAGCAGCCATTTCCGGGACAGGGATGAAAAACTGTTTTTT

v_call: TRBV4-3
j_call: TRBJ2-7
d_call: -
cdr3_aa: CASSPRTPYEQYF
cdr3_nt: TGCGCCAGCAGCCCCAGGACACCCTACGAGCAGTACTTC

v_call: TRBV4-1
j_call: TRBJ2-1
d_call: TRBD2
cdr3_aa: CASSQELAGGGNEQFF
cdr3_nt: TGCGCCAGCAGCCAAGAACTAGCGGGAGGCGGGAATGAGCAGTTCTTC

v_call: TRBV27
j_call: TRBJ2-3
d_call: TRBD2
cdr3_aa: CASSFSGGTDTQYF
cdr3_nt: TGTGCCAGCAGTTTTTCGGGAGGGACAGATACGCAGTATTTT

v_call: TRBV7-6
j_call: TRBJ2-6
d_call: TRBD2
cdr3_aa: CASTSGGAIGNVLTF
cdr3_nt: TGTGCCAGCACCTCGGGGGGGGCGATTGGCAACGTCCTGACTTTC

v_call: TRBV28
j_call: TRBJ2-7
d_call: -
cdr3_aa: CASSLAGGSYEQYF
cdr3_nt: TGTGCCAGCAGTTTAGCAGGGGGGTCCTACGAGCAGTACTTC

v_call: TRBV5-1
j_call: TRBJ2-1
d_call: -
cdr3_aa: CASSLSGGVYNEQFF
cdr3_nt: TGCGCCAGCAGCTTGAGTGGCGGGGTGTACAATGAGCAGTTCTTC

v_call: TRBV4-2
j_call: TRBJ2-3
d_call: -
cdr3_aa: CASSQLRDSGTDTQYF
cdr3_nt: TGTGCCAGCAGCCAATTAAGAGACAGTGGGACAGATACGCAGTATTTT

v_call: TRBV7-2
j_call: TRBJ1-2
d_call: -
cdr3_aa: CASTPRGGFANYGYTF
cdr3_nt: TGTGCCAGCACCCCTCGTGGGGGCTTCGCTAACTATGGCTACACCTTC

v_call: TRBV28
j_call: TRBJ1-2
d_call: -
cdr3_aa: CASSFRGGGVGYTF
cdr3_nt: TGTGCCAGCAGTTTCCGGGGGGGTGGCGTGGGCTACACCTTC

v_call: TRBV5-1
j_call: TRBJ2-5
d_call: TRBD2
cdr3_aa: CASFGGNQETQYF
cdr3_nt: TGCGCCAGCTTCGGGGGGAACCAAGAGACCCAGTACTTC

v_call: TRBV27
j_call: TRBJ2-3
d_call: TRBD2
cdr3_aa: CASSLRLAGTDTQYF
cdr3_nt: TGTGCCAGCAGTCTCAGACTAGCGGGTACAGATACGCAGTATTTT

v_call: TRBV7-9
j_call: TRBJ2-1
d_call: TRBD1
cdr3_aa: CASSPGTGSTYNEQFF
cdr3_nt: TGTGCCAGCAGCCCCGGGACAGGGAGCACCTACAATGAGCAGTTCTTC